Detailed here is one TCR beta chain. Qualities for individual bases were not recorded, and no much larger clone is one base off. Because TCR-alpha and TCR-beta chains were sequenced unpaired, no information on chain pairing was available. TCR libraries were generated with the immunoSEQ multiplex PCR assay, using TCR-beta and/or TCR-alpha/delta assays for each sample. The amplified TCR libraries were sequenced using the Illumina high-throughput platform. The paper's data handling went like this. Clustering and dimensionality reduction relied on pairwise TCRdist distances among GMM-specific receptors from T cells that were either sorted ex vivo or expanded in vitro. Sequence motifs defined by gene usage and CDR3 content were tested for enrichment in tetramer-positive versus tetramer-negative populations. In TCRdb, the immuneACCESS table is reduced to in-frame sequences with V and J assigned. These tables do not hold every clone; where another copy was compared, an unresolved V gene accounts for under half, and the others remain unexplained. V and J calls and clone size are given by that table; D and trimming were obtained from the DNA. The sample records tens of thousands of clones, roughly 88% of which are singletons. Approximately 2% of the sample belongs to the ten largest clones.

This record comes from a study of T cells in tuberculosis (dated by TCRdb to 2016 to 2019). Study-wide context: In the study, CD1B tetramers and high-throughput TCR immunosequencing were combined to characterize T cells specific for the mycobacterial lipid antigen glucose monomycolate (GMM).

The CDR3 numbers 12 residues from cysteine through phenylalanine. Only the CDR3 DNA stays, 36 bases, in frame from base 1. As encoded in the germline V gene, CDR1 is SNHLY while CDR2 is FYNNEI. Relative to germline, V is 11 bases shorter and J is 9 bases shorter, with 17 bases between their ends. Broader findings and caveats from the paper: T cells binding the CD1B-GMM tetramer with low affinity may have been missed by the stringent sort gate.

After being thawed and rested overnight, PBMC were stained with GMM-loaded CD1B tetramer, a Live/Dead dye and anti-CD3, and were then sorted on a FACS Aria II. C32 glucose monomycolate purified from Rhodococcus equi was loaded onto CD1B tetramers. Before cryopreservation, the PBMC used for tetramer sorting had been depleted of CD14-expressing monocytes as part of a separate study. From each donor, approximately 91,000 tetramer-negative cells were sorted and analyzed together with the tetramer-positive cells. GMM-loaded CD1B tetramers were used to sort antigen-specific T cells from a handful of healthy South African adults.

The chain couples TRBV2 to TRBJ2-1, with the D gene uncertain. Material for sequencing was CD1b-GMM tetramer-negative cells sorted from PBMCs. Taken with the paper, the label for cell subset or site translates to: T cells not binding CD1B-GMM tetramer, sorted from same donor. This sequence originates from an adult woman with latent tuberculosis. The DNA sequence reads TGTGCCTCGGGTGGCCCCTCTGGTGAGCAGTTCTTC. It encodes CASGGPSGEQFF.